This T cell receptor beta chain was captured in a study of blood T cell repertoires in COVID-19. Turning to the study itself: Italy, Spain and the United States were the sources of the convalescent and acute COVID-19 samples. PBMCs, B-cell-depleted T cells, or T cells were the source of the cDNA or gDNA that made up the material.

In the original analysis: It was from reference gene primer amplification that nucleated cell counts were estimated. Method: immunoSEQ multiplex PCR; TCRdb's copy keeps in-frame clones and lacks some. V, J and clone size were drawn from that table, and D and trimming were deduced from the DNA. This sample carries 110,000 or so clones, roughly 80% of them seen once, and the ten largest clones take roughly 8%. V was clipped by 6 bases and J by 4 bases; unmatched bases: 7. The CDR3 is made up of 15 amino acids. Germline CDR1 reads MNHEY; CDR2 reads SVGAGI. The chain combines TRBV6-5 with TRBJ2-4; 9 positions match TRBD1. The sequence was obtained from a woman aged 40 to 50 with acute or convalescent COVID-19. The sequenced sample consisted of peripheral blood. The CDR3 is CASSHRGREKNIQYF. CDR3 nucleotide sequence: TGTGCCAGCAGCCACAGGGGGCGCGAAAAAAACATTCAGTACTTC.